The 5 T cell receptor beta chains reported below all come from one sample, sequenced in a study of early T cells in non-severe SARS-CoV-2 infection. TCRdb recomputed calls from the 5' RACE reads with MiXCR, one row per CDR3 protein. Among tens of thousands of distinct CDR3 sequences listed, under 15% were seen once. Sequences were derived from whole blood, sampled at baseline. The source of these receptors is an adult who was a healthcare worker with PCR-confirmed SARS-CoV-2 infection or an uninfected control (not recorded which).

By share of the sample, this clonotype is medium-sized (0.01 to 0.1%). This rearrangement joins TRBV6-6 to TRBJ1-4, with 8 bases matching TRBD1. Losses at the gene ends were 6 bases for V and 6 bases for J; bases not matched to a gene: 9. Germline V gives CDR1 MNHNY, CDR2 SVGAGI (reference sequence). CDR3 length equals 15 residues. The DNA for the CDR3 is TGTGCCAGCAGCCGTGGACAGGGCATCCATGAAAAACTGTTTTTT. The encoded protein is CASSRGQGIHEKLFF.

The chain links TRBV7-9 to TRBJ2-5; 11 bases are shared with TRBD2. CDR1 and CDR2 (germline): SEHNR, FQNEAQ (reference sequence). V lost 5 bases to trimming and J lost 2 bases; unmatched junction nucleotides: 7. This CDR3 comprises 16 residues. Here the CDR3 reads CASSRGLAEFQETQYF. CDR3 nucleotides: TGTGCCAGCAGCCGGGGACTAGCGGAGTTTCAAGAGACCCAGTACTTC.

This clonotype was seen only a few times. The chain uses TRBV6-5 and TRBJ2-7, with 8 bases matching TRBD2. Germline CDR1 is MNHEY and CDR2 is SVGAGI. This CDR3 comprises 15 residues. V was clipped by 7 bases and J by 6 bases; unmatched bases: 14. The CDR3 DNA reads TGTGCCAGCACCTCGGGAGGGACCCTGGGGGCCGAGCAGTACTTC. This gives the protein CASTSGGTLGAEQYF.

The chain carries TRBV6-5 and TRBJ1-4; TRBD1 aligns across 7 bases. Germline V gives CDR1 MNHEY, CDR2 SVGAGI. J gave up 13 bases and V 7 bases, and 15 bases lay outside the gene matches. The CDR3 is 14 residues long. Here the CDR3 reads CASTLRGGGGRLFF. CDR3 coding DNA: TGTGCCAGCACTCTGAGGGGAGGGGGCGGACGACTGTTTTTT.

The rearrangement links TRBV5-1 to TRBJ1-2; TRBD1 aligns across 10 bases. J lost 5 bases, V lost 0 bases, and 1 base had no gene match. Looked up from germline, CDR1 is SGHRS and CDR2 is YFSETQ. The CDR3 contains 14 residues. This CDR3 is CASSLGTGGYGYTF. The DNA for the CDR3 is TGCGCCAGCAGCTTGGGGACAGGGGGATATGGCTACACCTTC. The variable domain in full, completed from reference TRBV5-1 and TRBJ1-2, reads KAGVTQTPRYLIKTRGQQVTLSCSPISGHRSVSWYQQTPGQGLQFLFEYFSETQRNKGNFPGRFSGRQFSNSRSEMNVSTLELGDSALYLCASSLGTGGYGYTFGSGTRLTVV.